Below are 9 T cell receptor beta chains sequenced from a single sample in a study of immune heterogeneity within non-small cell lung tumors. For the TCR beta CDR3, multiplex PCR with 32 V and 13 J primers performed the amplification. Using its own MiXCR run on the multiplex PCR reads, TCRdb lists one record per CDR3 protein. The table has about 4,300 distinct CDR3 sequences, under 25% seen once. Bulk tumor genomic DNA, 600 to 650 ng per sample, was used as template. Multiple biopsies spaced far apart were taken from each primary tumor during surgery. With untreated, newly diagnosed non-small cell lung cancer, the patients went on to undergo curative surgery. What was sequenced was lung tumor tissue. The receptors were sampled from a man between 65 and 85 years old with non-small cell lung cancer.

This clonotype was counted between two and nine times. The chain combines TRBV7-9 with TRBJ1-2; D is undetermined. V lost 3 bases, J lost 5 bases, and 13 bases lay in between. CDR1 and CDR2 (germline): SEHNR, FQNEAQ (reference sequence). The CDR3 loop spans 14 amino acids. The DNA for the CDR3 is TGTGCCAGCAGCTTGGGGATTGGTGGGTATGGCTACACCTTC. Its translation: CASSLGIGGYGYTF.

This clonotype was detected a few times. This rearrangement joins TRBV6-1 to TRBJ1-1, with TRBD1 matching over 8 bases. Losses at the gene ends were 5 bases for V and 6 bases for J; bases not matched to a gene: 5. CDR1 and CDR2 from the germline V gene are MNHNS and SASEGT. The CDR3 length is 13 residues. The CDR3 sequence: CASSLGQGSEAFF. The CDR3 bases are TGTGCCAGCAGTCTCGGACAGGGCTCTGAAGCTTTCTTT.

This clonotype was seen more than once but under ten times. This chain joins TRBV12-3 or TRBV12-4 and TRBJ1-2, with D hard to call. Trimming left V 1 base short and J 4 bases short, with 4 bases between. The CDR3 is 12 residues long. CDR3 protein: CASSLGPYGYTF. The DNA for the CDR3 is TGTGCCAGCAGTTTAGGGCCCTATGGCTACACCTTC.

Concerning this clonotype itself: One junction end does not reproduce the germline sequence, and a read error may be involved. This rearrangement joins TRBV6-9 to TRBJ1-1; 7 positions agree with TRBD1. Germline CDR1 and CDR2: MNHGY and SVAAGI. The CDR3 covers 13 residues. In nucleotides, the CDR3 is TGTGCTAGCAGTTATATGGGGGGACAGTCAGTTTTCTTT. Amino acid sequence: CASSYMGGQSVFF.

By sample share, this clonotype is medium-sized. The chain recombines TRBV18 with TRBJ2-1; a weak D match, TRBD2 (6 bases). This CDR3 contains 15 residues. V was pared by 3 bases and J by 7 bases, with 16 bases between. Germline V gene sequence: CDR1 KGHSH, CDR2 LQKENI. As DNA, the CDR3 is TGTGCCAGCTCACCGTTCGGCCTAGCGATGAATGAGCAGTTCTTC. As protein: CASSPFGLAMNEQFF.

By its share, this clonotype is medium-sized (0.01 to 0.1%). The chain joins TRBV18 to TRBJ2-2; tentatively, D is TRBD2 (6 bases). Germline loops: CDR1 KGHSH, CDR2 LQKENI. Trimming removed 5 bases from V and 3 bases from J, with 13 bases in between. The CDR3 contains 15 residues. Written as DNA, the CDR3 is TGTGCCAGCTCATCCGGGGGTCTCGACACCGGGGAGCTGTTTTTT. Translation: CASSSGGLDTGELFF.

V gene TRBV7-2 combines with J gene TRBJ2-1; no definite D call. CDR3 size: 14 residues. The V and J ends lost 1 base and 3 bases respectively, with 7 bases between them. Germline V gene data show CDR1 as SGHTA and CDR2 as FQGNSA. CDR3: CASSLDPVYNEQFF. CDR3 bases: TGTGCCAGCAGCTTAGATCCAGTCTACAATGAGCAGTTCTTC.

The V gene is TRBV7-8, the J gene TRBJ2-1, with TRBD2 matching over 10 bases. Germline V gives CDR1 SGHVS, CDR2 FQNEAQ. CDR3 length: 17 residues. The V segment lost 3 bases and the J segment 9 bases; nucleotides outside the gene matches: 14. CDR3 loop: CASSFGGVASGRGEQFF. The CDR3 DNA follows: TGTGCCAGCAGCTTCGGGGGGGTAGCTAGCGGGAGAGGTGAGCAGTTCTTC.

This clonotype was recorded a few times. DNA of the CDR3: TGCAGGGTTCCAAGGAGGAACACTGAAGCTTTCTTT. It specifies CRVPRRNTEAFF. The chain recombines TRBV20-1 with TRBJ1-1; D gene ambiguous. Germline V CDR1 and CDR2: DFQATT, SNEGSKA (reference sequence). The CDR3 is 12 residues long.